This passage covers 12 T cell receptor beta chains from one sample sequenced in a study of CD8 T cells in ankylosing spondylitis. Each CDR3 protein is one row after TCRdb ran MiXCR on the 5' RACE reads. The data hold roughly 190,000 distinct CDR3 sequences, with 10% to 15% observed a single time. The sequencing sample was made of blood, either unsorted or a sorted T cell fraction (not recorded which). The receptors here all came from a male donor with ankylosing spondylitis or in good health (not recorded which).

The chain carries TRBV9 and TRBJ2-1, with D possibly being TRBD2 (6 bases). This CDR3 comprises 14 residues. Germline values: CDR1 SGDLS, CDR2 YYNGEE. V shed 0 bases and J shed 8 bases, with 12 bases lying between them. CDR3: CASSVEGREDEQFF. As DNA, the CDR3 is TGTGCCAGCAGCGTAGAAGGCAGGGAGGATGAGCAGTTCTTC.

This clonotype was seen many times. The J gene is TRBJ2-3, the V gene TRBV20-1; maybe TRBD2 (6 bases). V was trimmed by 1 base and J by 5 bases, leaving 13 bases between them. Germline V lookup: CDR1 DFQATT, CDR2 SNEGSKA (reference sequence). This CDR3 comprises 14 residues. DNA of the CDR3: TGCAGTGCTAGAGGTTGGACTACCTTAGATACGCAGTATTTT. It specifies CSARGWTTLDTQYF.

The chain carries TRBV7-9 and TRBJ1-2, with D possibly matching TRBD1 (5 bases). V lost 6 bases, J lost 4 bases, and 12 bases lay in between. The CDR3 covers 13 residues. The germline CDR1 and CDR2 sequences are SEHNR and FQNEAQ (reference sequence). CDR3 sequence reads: CASRLSGVYGYTF. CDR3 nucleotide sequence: TGTGCCAGCAGGTTGTCGGGGGTCTATGGCTACACCTTC. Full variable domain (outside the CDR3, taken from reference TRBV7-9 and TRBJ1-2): DTGVSQNPRHKITKRGQNVTFRCDPISEHNRLYWYRQTLGQGPEFLTYFQNEAQLEKSRLLSDRFSAERPKGSFSTLEIQRTEQGDSAMYLCASRLSGVYGYTFGSGTRLTVV.

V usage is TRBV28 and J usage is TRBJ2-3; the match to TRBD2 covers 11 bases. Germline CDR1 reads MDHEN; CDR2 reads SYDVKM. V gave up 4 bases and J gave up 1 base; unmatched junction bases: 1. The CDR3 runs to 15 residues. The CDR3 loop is CASSSGLAGTDTQYF. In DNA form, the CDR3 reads TGTGCCAGCAGTTCGGGACTAGCGGGCACAGATACGCAGTATTTT. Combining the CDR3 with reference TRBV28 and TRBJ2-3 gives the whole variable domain DVKVTQSSRYLVKRTGEKVFLECVQDMDHENMFWYRQDPGLGLRLIYFSYDVKMKEKGDIPEGYSVSREKKERFSLILESASTNQTSMYLCASSSGLAGTDTQYFGPGTRLTVL.

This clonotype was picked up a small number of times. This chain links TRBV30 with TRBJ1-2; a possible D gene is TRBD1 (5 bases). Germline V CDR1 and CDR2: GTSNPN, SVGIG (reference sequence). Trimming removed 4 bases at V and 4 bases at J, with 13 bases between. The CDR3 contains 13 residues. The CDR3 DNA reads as TGTGCCTGGATTGATCAAACAGGCTATGGCTACACCTTC. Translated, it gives CAWIDQTGYGYTF.

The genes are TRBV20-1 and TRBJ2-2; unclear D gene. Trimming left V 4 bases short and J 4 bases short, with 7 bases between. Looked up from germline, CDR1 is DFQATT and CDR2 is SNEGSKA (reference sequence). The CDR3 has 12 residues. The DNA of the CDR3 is TGCAGTGCTAATCAGTTCACCGGGGAGCTGTTTTTT. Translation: CSANQFTGELFF.

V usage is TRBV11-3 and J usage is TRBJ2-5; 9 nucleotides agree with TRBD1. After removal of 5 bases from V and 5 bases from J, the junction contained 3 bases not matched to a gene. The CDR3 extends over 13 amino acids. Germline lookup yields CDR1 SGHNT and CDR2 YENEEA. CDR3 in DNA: TGTGCCAGCAGCACCGGGACAGGGGAGACCCAGTACTTC. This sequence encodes CASSTGTGETQYF.

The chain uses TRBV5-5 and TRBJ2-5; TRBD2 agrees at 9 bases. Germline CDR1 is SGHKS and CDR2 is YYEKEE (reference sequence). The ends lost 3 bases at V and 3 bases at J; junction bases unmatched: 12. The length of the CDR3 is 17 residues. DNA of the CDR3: TGTGCCAGCAGCTCCCCCTCAGGATTAGCGGGGGAAGAGACCCAGTACTTC. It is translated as CASSSPSGLAGEETQYF.

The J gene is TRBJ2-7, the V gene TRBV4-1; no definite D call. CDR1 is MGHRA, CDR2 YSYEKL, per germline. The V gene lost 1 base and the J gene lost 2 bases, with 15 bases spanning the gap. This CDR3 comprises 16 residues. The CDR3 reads CASSQVEAKPPYEQYF. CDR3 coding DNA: TGCGCCAGCAGCCAAGTGGAAGCGAAGCCCCCCTACGAGCAGTACTTC.

The CDR3 loop reads CASSRWRGDAYEQYF. CDR3 bases: TGTGCCAGCAGCCGCTGGCGGGGCGATGCCTACGAGCAGTACTTC. V is TRBV5-5 and J is TRBJ2-7; possible D gene TRBD2, 6 bases. The germline V and J ends were trimmed by 4 bases and 2 bases, with 16 bases remaining between them. The length of the CDR3 is 15 residues. CDR1 and CDR2 from the germline V gene are SGHKS and YYEKEE (reference sequence).

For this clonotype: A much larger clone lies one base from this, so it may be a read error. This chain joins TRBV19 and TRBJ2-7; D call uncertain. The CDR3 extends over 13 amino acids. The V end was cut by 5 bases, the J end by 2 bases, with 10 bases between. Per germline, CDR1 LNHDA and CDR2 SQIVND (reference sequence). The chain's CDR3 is CASSGHSTYEQYF. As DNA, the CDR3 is TGTGCCAGTAGTGGTCACAGTACCTACGAGCAGTACTTC.

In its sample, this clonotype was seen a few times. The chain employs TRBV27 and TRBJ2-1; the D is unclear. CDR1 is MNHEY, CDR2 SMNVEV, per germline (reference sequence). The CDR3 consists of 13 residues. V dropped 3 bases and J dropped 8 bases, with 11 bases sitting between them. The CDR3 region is CASSLNPPHEQFF. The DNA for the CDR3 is TGTGCCAGCAGTTTGAACCCTCCCCATGAGCAGTTCTTC.